Presented here are 25 T cell receptor beta chains from one specimen sequenced in a study of neurological immune-mediated disorders (dated by TCRdb to between 2018 and 2021). Libraries came from 5' RACE. Sequencing took place on an Illumina HiSeq 2500. TCRdb itself trimmed the public reads at Q25 with fastp, ran MiXCR and retained productive beta chains. Every entry covers one CDR3 protein and lists the most common genes and DNA from its rows. Across this sample there are under 45,000 distinct CDR3 sequences, with 2.5% seen only once. Roughly 2.3% of the sample goes to the ten largest clones. The sequenced sample was PBMCs. Receptors originate from a man aged 50 to 60 with multiple sclerosis.

This clonotype has ten or more counts. CDR3 DNA: TGCAGCGTCGCGGACGGGAACACTGAAGCTTTCTTT. Its translation is CSVADGNTEAFF. This chain joins TRBV29-1 and TRBJ1-1; D remains ambiguous. V shed 6 bases and J shed 1 base, with 9 bases lying between them. Germline CDR1 and CDR2: SQVTM and ANQGSEA. The CDR3 spans 12 residues.

This clonotype showed up many times. V is TRBV7-2 and J is TRBJ2-2, with D maybe TRBD2 (5 bases). Per germline, CDR1 SGHTA and CDR2 FQGNSA. This CDR3 has 16 amino acids. Trimming stripped 5 bases from V and 4 bases from J, with 17 bases between. CDR3 sequence reads: CASSAGDTVITGELFF. CDR3 nucleotide sequence: TGTGCCAGCAGCGCGGGCGATACAGTCATCACCGGGGAGCTGTTTTTT.

The chain employs TRBV20-1 and TRBJ1-5; possible D gene TRBD1, 6 bases. The CDR3 spans 17 residues. Trimming removed 3 bases from V and 6 bases from J, with 24 bases in between. The germline V gene encodes CDR1 DFQATT and CDR2 SNEGSKA (reference sequence). The CDR3 bases are TGCAGTGCTAGGGCCCCGCAGGGGACTTCTTCGAGTCAGCCCCAGCATTTT. The encoded protein is CSARAPQGTSSSQPQHF.

The V and J genes are TRBV6-1 and TRBJ1-4, with 8 nucleotides matching TRBD1. Germline CDR1 and CDR2: MNHNS and SASEGT. There are 16 residues in the CDR3. V lost 4 bases and J lost 9; bases outside the gene matches: 13. The CDR3 coding sequence is TGTGCCAGCAGTGGAGGACAGGGAGGTTGGGGAAAAAAACTGTTTTTT. Translating it yields CASSGGQGGWGKKLFF.

This clonotype has at least ten counts. The CDR3 nucleotides are TGCAGTGCTAGAGGGCAGGGAGGGTTTAATAATTCACCCCTCCACTTT. It specifies CSARGQGGFNNSPLHF. The chain couples TRBV20-1 to TRBJ1-6, with D tentatively TRBD1 (5 bases). The CDR3 loop spans 16 amino acids. Trimming cost V 1 base and J 5 bases, with 15 bases left between them. Germline V gene sequence: CDR1 DFQATT, CDR2 SNEGSKA (reference sequence).

This clonotype was counted at least ten times. V is TRBV9 and J is TRBJ1-2, with a tentative D call TRBD1 (6 bases). This CDR3 comprises 15 residues. In germline, CDR1 is SGDLS, CDR2 YYNGEE. V was pared by 0 bases and J by 2 bases, with 11 bases between. The CDR3 here is CASSVGDILNYGYTF. CDR3 DNA sequence: TGTGCCAGCAGCGTAGGGGACATCTTAAACTATGGCTACACCTTC.

This clonotype was observed many times. This chain joins TRBV9 and TRBJ2-3; D remains ambiguous. Germline CDR1 SGDLS, CDR2 YYNGEE. The V gene lost 0 bases and the J gene lost 0 bases, with 5 bases spanning the gap. The length of the CDR3 is 14 residues. The CDR3 sequence: CASSVVPSTDTQYF. The CDR3, as DNA: TGTGCCAGCAGCGTAGTTCCTAGCACAGATACGCAGTATTTT. Full variable domain (remainder filled in from reference TRBV9 and TRBJ2-3): DSGVTQTPKHLITATGQRVTLRCSPRSGDLSVYWYQQSLDQGLQFLIQYYNGEERAKGNILERFSAQQFPDLHSELNLSSLELGDSALYFCASSVVPSTDTQYFGPGTRLTVL.

This clonotype showed up many times. The DNA for the CDR3 is TGTGCCAGCAGCCAAGGGATCAGGTCGGAGACCCAGTACTTC. The encoded protein is CASSQGIRSETQYF. The chain carries TRBV14 and TRBJ2-5; D unresolved. This CDR3 is 14 amino acids long. Trimming left V 1 base short and J 5 bases short, with 11 bases between. Germline V lookup: CDR1 SGHDN, CDR2 FVKESK.

This clonotype came up many times. A read error may account for a junction end that differs from germline. V and J are TRBV7-8 and TRBJ1-6; D not resolved. The CDR3 spans 12 residues. Germline loops: CDR1 SGHVS, CDR2 FQNEAQ. The CDR3 sequence is CASSLELQPLNF. The CDR3 DNA sequence: TGTGCCAGCAGCTTAGAGTTGCAGCCCCTCAACTTT.

This clonotype was detected ten times or more. This rearrangement joins TRBV12-3 or TRBV12-4 to TRBJ1-2; 7 nucleotides line up with TRBD1. The CDR3 is made up of 13 amino acids. Unmatched junction bases numbered 5, after V lost 6 bases and J lost 4 bases. The CDR3 DNA sequence: TGTGCCAGCAGACCCGGGACAGCCTATGGCTACACCTTC. This sequence encodes CASRPGTAYGYTF.

This clonotype has a count of ten or more. The chain employs TRBV5-1 and TRBJ1-2; D possibly corresponds to TRBD1 (6 bases). The CDR3 totals 15 residues. V was clipped by 4 bases and J by 1 base, with 14 bases between them. Germline CDR1 is SGHRS and CDR2 is YFSETQ. The CDR3 sequence: CASSPARDINYGYTF. CDR3 bases: TGCGCCAGCAGCCCGGCCCGGGACATTAACTATGGCTACACCTTC.

This clonotype was counted many times. The rearrangement uses TRBV5-1 and TRBJ2-3; D gene uncertain. Germline V gene sequence: CDR1 SGHRS, CDR2 YFSETQ. This CDR3 is built from 16 residues. Trimming removed 3 bases at V and 2 bases at J, with 16 bases between. The CDR3 loop is CASSSSTGTNTDTQYF. The CDR3 DNA is TGCGCCAGCAGCTCCTCTACCGGAACTAACACAGATACGCAGTATTTT. The full variable domain, its missing parts supplied by reference TRBV5-1 and TRBJ2-3, is KAGVTQTPRYLIKTRGQQVTLSCSPISGHRSVSWYQQTPGQGLQFLFEYFSETQRNKGNFPGRFSGRQFSNSRSEMNVSTLELGDSALYLCASSSSTGTNTDTQYFGPGTRLTVL.

This clonotype was recorded many times. The J gene is TRBJ2-3, the V gene TRBV7-9, with 8 bases identical to TRBD1. The length of the CDR3 is 14 residues. With V trimmed by 4 bases and J by 2 bases, 2 bases remained unmatched. Germline-derived CDR1 and CDR2 are SEHNR and FQNEAQ (reference sequence). For the CDR3, the DNA is TGTGCCAGCAGCTGGGGACAGGACACAGATACGCAGTATTTT. Its translation is CASSWGQDTDTQYF.

This clonotype was counted ten times or more. The gene calls are TRBV20-1 and TRBJ1-3; D ambiguous. The CDR3 sequence is 12 residues long. Germline assignment: CDR1 DFQATT and CDR2 SNEGSKA (reference sequence). The V gene lost 5 bases and the J gene lost 2 bases, with 7 bases spanning the gap. CDR3 protein: CSASVAGNTIYF. The DNA for the CDR3 is TGCAGTGCTTCGGTTGCTGGAAACACCATATATTTT.

The table lists this clonotype with many counts. The genes are TRBV4-3 and TRBJ1-5; D not certain. Between the trimmed V and J ends, which lost 0 bases and 5 bases, there was a span of 8 bases. CDR3 size: 14 residues. CDR1 is LGHNA, CDR2 YSLEER, per germline. The CDR3 DNA is TGCGCCAGCAGCCAAGATCCGGGATATCAGCCCCAGCATTTT. It encodes CASSQDPGYQPQHF.

At least ten counts were recorded for this clonotype. The rearrangement uses TRBV7-7 and TRBJ1-1, with D tentatively TRBD1 (5 bases). V was shortened by 4 bases and J by 3 bases, with 9 bases between the two germline ends. The CDR3 sequence is 13 residues long. CDR1 and CDR2 (germline): SSHAT, FNYEAQ (reference sequence). In DNA, the CDR3 is TGTGCCAGCAGCTCCGACAGATACACTGAAGCTTTCTTT. Amino acids: CASSSDRYTEAFF.

This clonotype was seen at least ten times. The genes are TRBV5-6 and TRBJ1-2; no clear D gene. Trimming pared 0 bases from V and 4 bases from J, leaving 10 bases between. The CDR3 consists of 14 residues. Germline loops: CDR1 SGHDT, CDR2 YYEEEE. The CDR3 sequence is CASSLVPMIYGYTF. CDR3 in DNA: TGTGCCAGCAGCTTGGTACCAATGATCTATGGCTACACCTTC.

The table lists this clonotype with many counts. This sequence joins TRBV5-5 and TRBJ1-2; TRBD1 matches at 9 bases. The J segment lost 14 bases and the V segment lost 4 bases, leaving 9 bases of the junction unmatched. CDR1 and CDR2 from the germline V gene are SGHKS and YYEKEE (reference sequence). This CDR3 comprises 12 residues. The CDR3 protein is CASSIGQGQETF. The CDR3 DNA is TGTGCCAGCAGCATCGGACAGGGGCAAGAGACCTTC. Complete variable domain (other parts from reference TRBV5-5 and TRBJ1-2): DAGVTQSPTHLIKTRGQQVTLRCSPISGHKSVSWYQQVLGQGPQFIFQYYEKEERGRGNFPDRFSARQFPNYSSELNVNALLLGDSALYLCASSIGQGQETFGSGTRLTVV.

This clonotype was detected once. The chain couples TRBV6-2 or TRBV6-3 to TRBJ2-7; maybe TRBD2 (5 bases). Germline values: CDR1 MNHEY, CDR2 SVGEGT. Trimming cost V 8 bases and J 1 base, with 15 bases left between them. The CDR3 is made up of 14 amino acids. Written as DNA, the CDR3 is TGTGCCAGCGTGCGCGACCGGGGATCCTACGAGCAGTACTTC. Amino acid sequence: CASVRDRGSYEQYF.

This clonotype was recorded at least ten times. The J gene is TRBJ1-4, the V gene TRBV10-2; tentative D call: TRBD1 (6 bases). The V and J ends lost 0 bases and 3 bases respectively, with 17 bases between them. Germline V CDR1 and CDR2: WSHSY, SAAADI. The CDR3 spans 18 residues. The DNA for the CDR3 is TGCGCCAGCAGTGAGTCCAACACCTACGGGGGCCCTAATGAAAAACTGTTTTTT. Translated, it gives CASSESNTYGGPNEKLFF.

The sample holds many counts of this clonotype. The chain recombines TRBV10-3 with TRBJ2-4, with TRBD2 matching 7 bases. J gave up 9 bases and V 10 bases, and 12 bases lay outside the gene matches. This CDR3 comprises 13 residues. CDR1 is ENHRY, CDR2 SYGVKD, per germline. The CDR3 loop is CATKGGRWSIQYF. The CDR3 DNA is TGTGCCACAAAGGGAGGGCGTTGGAGCATTCAGTACTTC.

This clonotype was picked up many times. The chain recombines TRBV7-2 with TRBJ2-1; TRBD2 matches at 8 bases. Per germline, CDR1 SGHTA and CDR2 FQGNSA. The CDR3 spans 14 residues. Germline trimming cut 7 bases from V and 3 bases from J; bases unmatched to any gene: 5. CDR3 residues: CASIQRGGYNEQFF. The CDR3 coding sequence is TGTGCCAGCATTCAACGGGGGGGCTACAATGAGCAGTTCTTC.

This clonotype was counted many times. V is TRBV5-1 and J is TRBJ1-6; TRBD1 aligns across 9 bases. Germline trimming cut 5 bases from V and 5 bases from J; bases unmatched to any gene: 5. Germline V lookup: CDR1 SGHRS, CDR2 YFSETQ. This CDR3 is built from 15 residues. The CDR3 spells CASSSQGANNSPLHF. The CDR3 region has the DNA TGCGCCAGCAGTTCACAGGGGGCAAATAATTCACCCCTCCACTTT. Complete variable domain (other parts from reference TRBV5-1 and TRBJ1-6): KAGVTQTPRYLIKTRGQQVTLSCSPISGHRSVSWYQQTPGQGLQFLFEYFSETQRNKGNFPGRFSGRQFSNSRSEMNVSTLELGDSALYLCASSSQGANNSPLHFGNGTRLTVT.

This clonotype was counted many times. At one end, the junction sequence differs from germline, possibly due to a read error. The rearrangement links TRBV20-1 to TRBJ1-6; D perhaps matches TRBD1 (5 bases). The germline CDR1 and CDR2 sequences are DFQATT and SNEGSKA (reference sequence). The CDR3 is made up of 13 amino acids. DNA of the CDR3: TGCAGTGCTAGCCAGGGTACTAATTCACCCCTCAACTTT. Translating it yields CSASQGTNSPLNF.

Worth noting for this clonotype: A much larger clone sits a single nucleotide away, making a read error possible. The chain recombines TRBV5-1 with TRBJ2-7; D perhaps matches TRBD2 (5 bases). This CDR3 comprises 14 residues. Germline CDR1 SGHRS, CDR2 YFSETQ. Trimming took off 1 base at V and 4 bases at J, with 12 bases between the two ends. The CDR3 DNA reads TGCGCCAGCAGCTTGCCGGGAAAGACTTACGAGCAGTACTTC. The encoded protein is CASSLPGKTYEQYF.